Included here is one TCR beta chain sequence, with context. What it binds is not known. Distinct nucleotide sequences in the sample also encode this CDR3. Trimming left V 2 bases short and J 8 bases short, with 9 bases between. Germline loops: CDR1 GTSNPN, CDR2 SVGIG (reference sequence). CDR3 length: 11 amino acids. For every subset, genomic DNA was evenly distributed across several immunoSEQ plates. Data came from immunoSEQ multiplex PCR; TCRdb stores just in-frame clones and leaves some out. The data show about 2.4 million clones, with 93% seen just once and 0.36% held by the top ten. This entry comes from a study of shared clonotypes between healthy human individuals. On the study more broadly: CD4 naive and memory got three plates each, CD8 naive two, CD8 memory one. Study-level points and caveats: Only blood was sampled, and tissue TCR repertoires likely differ from blood ones. Read depth was anticipated to influence clonotype sharing among donors.

The origin of this receptor is a man aged 18 to 29 in good health. Some clones in this sample may be carry-over from other donors' samples. The sequenced sample was naive CD4+ T cells from PBMCs. Subset meaning: CD45RA+ positively selected. This chain links TRBV30 with TRBJ1-1; D may be TRBD1 (6 bases). CDR3: CAWSLGGEAFF. Written as DNA, the CDR3 is TGTGCCTGGAGTTTGGGGGGCGAAGCTTTCTTT.